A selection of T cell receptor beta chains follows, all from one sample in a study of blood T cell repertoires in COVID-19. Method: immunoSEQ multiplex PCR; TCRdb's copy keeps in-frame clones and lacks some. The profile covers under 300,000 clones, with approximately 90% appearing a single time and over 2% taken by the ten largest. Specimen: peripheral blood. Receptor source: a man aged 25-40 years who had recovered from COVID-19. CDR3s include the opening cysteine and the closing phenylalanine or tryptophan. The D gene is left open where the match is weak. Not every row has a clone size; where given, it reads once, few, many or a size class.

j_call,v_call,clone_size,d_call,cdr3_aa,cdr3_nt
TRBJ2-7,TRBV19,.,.,CASSMGTLGRGEQYF,TGTGCCAGTAGTATGGGAACCCTGGGGCGTGGAGAGCAGTACTTC
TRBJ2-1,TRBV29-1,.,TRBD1,CSVEDSGTGPKQFF,TGCAGCGTTGAAGATTCAGGGACAGGCCCAAAGCAGTTCTTC
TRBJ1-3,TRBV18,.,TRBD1,CASSPTGGPSGNTIYF,TGTGCCAGCTCACCAACAGGGGGACCCTCAGGAAACACCATATATTTT
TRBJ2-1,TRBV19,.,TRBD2,CASSIEPAGGPYNEQFF,TGTGCCAGTAGTATAGAACCAGCGGGGGGCCCCTACAATGAGCAGTTCTTC
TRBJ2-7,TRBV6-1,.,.,CASSEASGQIYEQYF,TGTGCCAGCAGTGAAGCCTCGGGACAAATCTACGAGCAGTACTTC
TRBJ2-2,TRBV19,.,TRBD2,CASSIGLLAGGNTGELFF,TGTGCCAGTAGTATAGGACTTCTAGCGGGGGGCAACACCGGGGAGCTGTTTTTT
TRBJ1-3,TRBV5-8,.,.,CASSLDGGTGNTIYF,TGTGCCAGCAGCTTGGATGGAGGGACTGGAAACACCATATATTTT
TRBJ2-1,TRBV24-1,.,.,CATSGQASSYNEQFF,TGTGCCACCAGTGGCCAGGCCAGCTCCTACAATGAGCAGTTCTTC
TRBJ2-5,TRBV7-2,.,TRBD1,CASSTQGAETQYF,TGTGCCAGCAGCACTCAGGGGGCTGAGACCCAGTACTTC
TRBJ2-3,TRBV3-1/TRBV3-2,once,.,CASSQTTPTRRGWLDTQYF,TGTGCCAGCAGCCAAACTACTCCGACTAGAAGAGGTTGGTTGGATACGCAGTATTTT
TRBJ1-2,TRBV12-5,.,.,CASVSTTNYGYTF,TGTGCTAGTGTTTCCACTACTAACTATGGCTACACCTTC
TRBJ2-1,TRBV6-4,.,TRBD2,CASSDLAAGPSNEQFF,TGTGCCAGCAGTGATCTAGCGGCGGGCCCGTCGAATGAGCAGTTCTTC
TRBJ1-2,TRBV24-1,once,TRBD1,CATSEGTGGVDGYTF,TGTGCCACCAGTGAGGGGACAGGGGGCGTCGACGGCTACACCTTC
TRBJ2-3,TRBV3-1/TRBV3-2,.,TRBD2,CASSQDRDWEGSYTQYF,TGTGCCAGCAGCCAAGATAGAGATTGGGAGGGTAGCTATACGCAGTATTTT
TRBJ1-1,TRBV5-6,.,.,CASSLGRYEAFF,TGTGCCAGCAGCTTGGGGCGGTATGAAGCTTTCTTT
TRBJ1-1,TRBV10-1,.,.,CASSESTHTEAFF,TGCGCCAGCAGTGAGTCGACTCATACTGAAGCTTTCTTT
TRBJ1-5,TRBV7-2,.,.,CASRQGAHQPQHF,TGTGCCAGCAGACAGGGTGCCCATCAGCCCCAGCATTTT
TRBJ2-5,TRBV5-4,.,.,CASSAGGLGETQYF,TGTGCCAGCAGCGCCGGGGGACTGGGGGAGACCCAGTACTTC
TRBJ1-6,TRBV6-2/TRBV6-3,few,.,CASSSSTGGNSPLHF,.
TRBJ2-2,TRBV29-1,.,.,CSVVRTGDTGELFF,TGCAGCGTTGTCAGGACCGGGGACACCGGGGAGCTGTTTTTT
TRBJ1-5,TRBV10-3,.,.,CAISPEGNQPQHF,TGTGCCATCAGTCCGGAGGGAAATCAGCCCCAGCATTTT
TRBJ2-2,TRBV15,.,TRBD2,CATSLYSGVAGELFF,TGTGCCACTTCGCTGTATAGCGGGGTCGCCGGGGAGCTGTTTTTT
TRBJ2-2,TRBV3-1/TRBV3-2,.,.,CASSRLTGELFF,TGTGCCAGCAGCCGTCTCACCGGGGAGCTGTTTTTT
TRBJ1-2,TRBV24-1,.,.,CATRQGDYYGYTF,TGTGCCACCAGACAGGGAGATTACTATGGCTACACCTTC
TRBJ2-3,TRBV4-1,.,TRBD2,CASTPTSGGADTQYF,TGCGCCAGCACCCCGACTAGCGGGGGGGCAGATACGCAGTATTTT
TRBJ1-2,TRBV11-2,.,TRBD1,CASIASGTGVIVGGYTF,TGTGCCAGCATCGCATCCGGGACAGGGGTTATCGTCGGCGGCTACACCTTC
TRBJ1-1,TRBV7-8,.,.,CASSFRVGTEAFF,TGTGCCAGCAGCTTCAGGGTGGGCACTGAAGCTTTCTTT
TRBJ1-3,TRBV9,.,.,CASSLTLASGNTIYF,TGTGCCAGCAGCCTCACACTAGCCTCTGGAAACACCATATATTTT
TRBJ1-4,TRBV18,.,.,CASSLIRGSINEKLFF,TGTGCCAGCTCACTTATAAGGGGCAGCATTAATGAAAAACTGTTTTTT
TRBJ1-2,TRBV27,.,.,CASSLSRGGYGYTF,TGTGCCAGCAGTTTGTCCCGGGGAGGGTATGGCTACACCTTC
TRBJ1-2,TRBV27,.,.,CASSSKANRAVYGYTF,TGTGCCAGCAGCTCAAAGGCTAACAGGGCAGTGTATGGCTACACCTTC
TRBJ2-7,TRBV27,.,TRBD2,CASSLSLAGVDEQYF,TGTGCCAGCAGTTTATCACTAGCGGGGGTCGACGAGCAGTACTTC
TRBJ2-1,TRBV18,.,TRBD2,CASSPQYGTNGEQFF,TGTGCCAGCTCACCACAGTACGGGACTAATGGTGAGCAGTTCTTC
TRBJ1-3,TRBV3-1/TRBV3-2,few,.,CASSPLLLGGGTIYF,TGTGCCAGCAGCCCTCTCCTATTGGGAGGAGGCACCATATATTTT
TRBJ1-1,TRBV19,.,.,CASSLRRGNTEAFF,TGTGCCAGTAGTTTAAGGAGGGGCAACACTGAAGCTTTCTTT
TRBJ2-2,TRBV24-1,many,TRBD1,CATSDRDRESGELFF,TGTGCCACCAGTGACCGGGACAGGGAGAGCGGGGAGCTGTTTTTT
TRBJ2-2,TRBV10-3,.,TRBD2,CAISESTLAGGGTGELFF,TGTGCCATCAGTGAGTCGACGCTAGCGGGGGGCGGCACCGGGGAGCTGTTTTTT
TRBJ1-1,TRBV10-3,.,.,CAISVTGLNTEAFF,TGTGCCATCAGTGTAACGGGTCTGAACACTGAAGCTTTCTTT
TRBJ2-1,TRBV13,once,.,CASSPEHRLPAGQFF,TGTGCCAGCAGCCCAGAACACCGACTTCCCGCGGGGCAGTTCTTC
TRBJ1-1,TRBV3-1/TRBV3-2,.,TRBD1,CASSRRLGTGGRRGAFF,TGTGCCAGCAGCCGGCGCCTCGGGACAGGGGGCCGGCGGGGAGCTTTCTTT
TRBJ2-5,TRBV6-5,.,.,CASSLTTRQETQYF,TGTGCCAGCAGCCTGACTACGCGACAAGAGACCCAGTACTTC
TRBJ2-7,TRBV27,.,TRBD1,CASSPRDREGQYF,TGTGCCAGCAGTCCCCGGGACAGGGAAGGGCAGTACTTC
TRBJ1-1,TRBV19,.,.,CASSPAGTYTEAFF,TGTGCCAGTAGTCCGGCAGGAACTTACACTGAAGCTTTCTTT
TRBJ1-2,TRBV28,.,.,CASSPHPQGNYGYTF,TGTGCCAGCAGCCCGCACCCGCAGGGTAACTATGGCTACACCTTC
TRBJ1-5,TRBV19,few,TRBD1,CASSIDVQGASQPQHF,TGTGCCAGTAGTATAGATGTCCAGGGGGCAAGTCAGCCCCAGCATTTT
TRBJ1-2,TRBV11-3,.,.,CASSAQEIGYTF,TGTGCCAGCAGCGCTCAAGAGATCGGCTACACCTTC
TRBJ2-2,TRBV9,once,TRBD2,CASSPSGGGGTGELFF,TGTGCCAGCAGCCCGAGTGGCGGGGGTGGGACCGGGGAGCTGTTTTTT
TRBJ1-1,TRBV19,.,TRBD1,CASSSGTEKAFF,TGTGCCAGTAGCTCCGGGACAGAAAAAGCTTTCTTT
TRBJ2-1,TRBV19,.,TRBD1,CASSSGTAPANEQFF,TGTGCCAGTAGTTCAGGGACAGCCCCCGCCAATGAGCAGTTCTTC
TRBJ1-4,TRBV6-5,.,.,CASSYSWGATNEKLFF,TGTGCCAGCAGTTACTCCTGGGGGGCAACTAATGAAAAACTGTTTTTT
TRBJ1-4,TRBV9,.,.,CASSVLDSDEKLFF,TGTGCCAGCAGCGTACTGGACAGTGATGAAAAACTGTTTTTT
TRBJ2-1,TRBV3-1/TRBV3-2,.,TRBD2,CASSRVGTSGGGGQFF,TGTGCCAGCAGCCGCGTTGGGACTAGCGGGGGCGGGGGGCAGTTCTTC
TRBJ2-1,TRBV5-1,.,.,CASSLDSSYNEQFF,TGCGCCAGCAGCTTAGACAGCTCCTACAATGAGCAGTTCTTC
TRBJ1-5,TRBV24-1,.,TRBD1,CATSEGQGWQPQHF,TGTGCCACCAGTGAGGGACAGGGGTGGCAGCCCCAGCATTTT
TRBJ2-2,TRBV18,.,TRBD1,CASSPGRDRARELFF,TGTGCCAGCTCACCAGGCCGGGACAGGGCCAGGGAGCTGTTTTTT
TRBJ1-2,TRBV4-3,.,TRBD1,CASSHPGQGSAGYTF,TGCGCCAGCAGCCATCCGGGACAGGGGTCTGCTGGCTACACCTTC
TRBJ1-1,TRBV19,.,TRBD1,CATAGQGWNTEAFF,TGTGCCACCGCGGGACAGGGATGGAACACTGAAGCTTTCTTT
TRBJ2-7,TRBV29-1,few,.,CSGSESYEQYF,TGCAGCGGGAGTGAATCCTACGAGCAGTACTTC
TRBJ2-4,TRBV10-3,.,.,CAISDKPVWAKNIQYF,TGTGCCATCAGTGATAAACCGGTGTGGGCCAAAAACATTCAGTACTTC
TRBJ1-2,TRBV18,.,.,CASSPGEGYTF,TGTGCCAGCTCCCCCGGAGAGGGCTACACCTTC